Presented here are 15 T cell receptor beta chains from one specimen sequenced in a study of Graves' ophthalmopathy and Graves' hyperthyroidism. RNA transcripts yielded amplified TCR beta CDR3 regions. RT-PCR with HTBI primers came first, then second-round multiplex PCR. TCRdb reprocessed the multiplex PCR reads with MiXCR, giving one entry per CDR3 protein. The table records about 590,000 distinct CDR3 sequences, 35% to 45% of them present only once. The specimen was peripheral blood or thyroid tissue (not recorded which). These receptors all stem from an adult man with Graves' hyperthyroidism.

This clonotype was seen many times. The chain couples TRBV5-6 to TRBJ1-1, with 8 bases lining up with TRBD1. This CDR3 region has 15 residues. The germline gives CDR1 SGHDT, CDR2 YYEEEE. The V and J ends lost 1 base and 1 base, in that order; junction bases with no gene match: 3. CDR3: CASSLLGQENTEAFF. Here the CDR3 DNA reads TGTGCCAGCAGCTTGTTGGGACAGGAGAACACTGAAGCTTTCTTT.

This clonotype was recorded at least ten times. The chain carries TRBV29-1 and TRBJ2-7; D ambiguous. Germline values: CDR1 SQVTM, CDR2 ANQGSEA. The V and J ends lost 5 bases and 0 bases respectively, with 5 bases between them. The CDR3 loop spans 11 amino acids. CDR3 DNA: TGCAGCGTTAGGTTCTCCTACGAGCAGTACTTC. Its protein product is CSVRFSYEQYF.

This clonotype was seen repeatedly, ten times or more. This chain links TRBV5-6 with TRBJ1-1; unclear D gene. Trimming left V 0 bases short and J 1 base short, with 10 bases between. CDR1 and CDR2 from the germline V gene are SGHDT and YYEEEE. The CDR3 spans 15 residues. The CDR3 DNA sequence: TGTGCCAGCAGCTTGGCCGTCGGTTCGAACACTGAAGCTTTCTTT. As protein: CASSLAVGSNTEAFF. The full variable domain, its missing parts supplied by reference TRBV5-6 and TRBJ1-1, is DAGVTQSPTHLIKTRGQQVTLRCSPKSGHDTVSWYQQALGQGPQFIFQYYEEEERQRGNFPDRFSGHQFPNYSSELNVNALLLGDSALYLCASSLAVGSNTEAFFGQGTRLTVV.

This chain links TRBV15 with TRBJ2-7; 12 bases line up with TRBD2. This CDR3 spans 13 amino acids. V trimming: 4 bases; J trimming: 7 bases; junction bases outside the gene matches: 2. CDR1 is LNHNV, CDR2 YYDKDF, per germline (reference sequence). CDR3 coding DNA: TGTGCCACCAGCACCGGGACTAGCGGGGAGCAGTACTTC. Protein product: CATSTGTSGEQYF.

This clonotype was seen many times. The chain has TRBV7-6 and TRBJ2-7, with D tentatively TRBD1 (5 bases). There are 14 residues in the CDR3. The V end was cut by 5 bases, the J end by 6 bases, with 17 bases between. The V gene's germline CDR1 is SGHVS and CDR2 FNYEAQ. As DNA, the CDR3 is TGTGCCAGCAGCCCCTTGCATACAGGAAGCGAGCAGTACTTC. Translation: CASSPLHTGSEQYF.

This clonotype was seen at least ten times. The CDR3 is CASTKDRADEQYF. The CDR3 DNA follows: TGCGCCAGCACCAAGGACAGGGCGGACGAGCAGTACTTC. The genes are TRBV5-1 and TRBJ2-7, with 8 bases fitting TRBD1. Germline V CDR1 and CDR2: SGHRS, YFSETQ. There are 13 residues in the CDR3. Losses at the gene ends were 6 bases for V and 5 bases for J; bases not matched to a gene: 7.

This chain joins TRBV12-3 or TRBV12-4 and TRBJ2-5; D possibly corresponds to TRBD2 (6 bases). Trimming cost V 6 bases and J 5 bases, with 25 bases left between them. CDR3 length: 17 residues. The CDR3 sequence is CASSLYSQWSGRETQYF. CDR3 DNA sequence: TGTGCCAGCAGCCTATACAGCCAATGGTCGGGGAGGGAGACCCAGTACTTC.

The chain uses TRBV7-9 and TRBJ1-6; D remains ambiguous. Germline-derived CDR1 and CDR2 are SEHNR and FQNEAQ (reference sequence). With 1 base removed from V and 4 bases from J, the gap between germline ends came to 5 bases. The CDR3 is made up of 14 amino acids. For the CDR3, the DNA is TGTGCCAGCAGCTTAGTTACATATAATTCACCCCTCCACTTT. Its translation: CASSLVTYNSPLHF.

In this sample, this clonotype turned up many times. This chain connects TRBV19 to TRBJ1-1, with no clear D. The CDR3 consists of 13 residues. Between the trimmed V and J ends, which lost 3 bases and 0 bases, there was a span of 5 bases. Per germline, CDR1 LNHDA and CDR2 SQIVND (reference sequence). The CDR3 region is CASSIQMNTEAFF. CDR3 DNA: TGTGCCAGTAGTATTCAGATGAACACTGAAGCTTTCTTT.

The table lists this clonotype with many counts. The V and J genes are TRBV7-9 and TRBJ1-1; 9 nucleotides match TRBD1. With 1 base clipped from V and 11 bases from J, the junction kept 8 bases outside the gene matches. This CDR3 is 14 amino acids long. CDR1 is SEHNR, CDR2 FQNEAQ, per germline (reference sequence). The CDR3 region has the DNA TGTGCCAGCAGCTTAGATGGGACAGGGAGAGGCGCTTTCTTT. Its protein product is CASSLDGTGRGAFF.

In its sample, this clonotype was seen many times. The chain links TRBV5-1 to TRBJ2-7; 11 nucleotides agree with TRBD2. Per the germline V gene, CDR1 is SGHRS and CDR2 is YFSETQ. Losses at the gene ends were 2 bases for V and 4 bases for J; bases not matched to a gene: 5. This CDR3 has 15 amino acids. The chain's CDR3 is CASSFTSGRGYEQYF. In DNA, the CDR3 is TGCGCCAGCAGCTTCACTAGCGGGAGAGGGTACGAGCAGTACTTC.

This sequence joins TRBV20-1 and TRBJ2-5; D is ambiguous. Between the trimmed V and J ends, which lost 3 bases and 9 bases, there was a span of 20 bases. Per the germline V gene, CDR1 is DFQATT and CDR2 is SNEGSKA (reference sequence). There are 14 residues in the CDR3. For the CDR3, the DNA is TGCAGTGCTAGCAGTCCAGTCGGCAATCAGCCCCAGTACTTC. It translates to CSASSPVGNQPQYF.

The chain links TRBV19 to TRBJ1-5; no firm D call. CDR3 size: 16 residues. Deletions cut 7 bases from V and 1 base from J, with 17 bases between. Germline lookup yields CDR1 LNHDA and CDR2 SQIVND (reference sequence). CDR3 sequence (DNA): TGTGCCAGTACAACTGGTTCCGGGAAGAGCAATCAGCCCCAGCATTTT. Encoded protein: CASTTGSGKSNQPQHF.

This clonotype was seen at least ten times. The genes are TRBV5-8 and TRBJ2-5, with 14 nucleotides matching TRBD2. Germline V gives CDR1 SGHTS, CDR2 YDEGEE. The V and J ends lost 4 bases and 3 bases, in that order; junction bases with no gene match: 11. This CDR3 spans 18 amino acids. The CDR3 loop reads CASSPGLAGEGPKETQYF. Written as DNA, the CDR3 is TGTGCCAGCAGCCCGGGACTAGCGGGAGAGGGTCCCAAAGAGACCCAGTACTTC. The whole variable domain, remainder taken from reference TRBV5-8 and TRBJ2-5, is EAGVTQSPTHLIKTRGQQATLRCSPISGHTSVYWYQQALGLGLQFLLWYDEGEERNRGNFPPRFSGRQFPNYSSELNVNALELEDSALYLCASSPGLAGEGPKETQYFGPGTRLLVL.

The V and J genes are TRBV29-1 and TRBJ2-5; D ambiguous. The CDR3 length is 13 residues. V was cut by 0 bases and J by 1 base, with 6 bases left in between. Germline loops: CDR1 SQVTM, CDR2 ANQGSEA. The CDR3: CSVEEQFQETQYF. The CDR3 DNA follows: TGCAGCGTTGAAGAACAGTTCCAAGAGACCCAGTACTTC.